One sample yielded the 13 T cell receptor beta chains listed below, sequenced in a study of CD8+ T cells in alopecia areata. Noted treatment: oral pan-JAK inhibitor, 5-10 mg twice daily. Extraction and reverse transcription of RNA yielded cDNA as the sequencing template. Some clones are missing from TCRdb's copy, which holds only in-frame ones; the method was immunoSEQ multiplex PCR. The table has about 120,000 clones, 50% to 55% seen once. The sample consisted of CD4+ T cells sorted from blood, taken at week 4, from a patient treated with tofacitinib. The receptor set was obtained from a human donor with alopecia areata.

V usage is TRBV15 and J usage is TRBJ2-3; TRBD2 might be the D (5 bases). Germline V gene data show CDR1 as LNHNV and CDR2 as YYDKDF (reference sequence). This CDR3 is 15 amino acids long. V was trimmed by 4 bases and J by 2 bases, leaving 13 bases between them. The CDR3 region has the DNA TGTGCCACCAGCACGGACTTTACGATCACAGATACGCAGTATTTT. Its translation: CATSTDFTITDTQYF.

CDR3 amino acids: CASSLGRQRGPQETQYF. The CDR3 nucleotides read TGTGCCAGCAGCTTAGGGCGCCAGCGGGGGCCGCAAGAGACCCAGTACTTC. The chain uses TRBV11-2 and TRBJ2-5, with 8 bases identical to TRBD2. CDR3 length: 17 residues. Germline V CDR1 and CDR2: SGHAT, FQNNGV. The junction had 9 bases not matched to a gene; V was cut back by 1 base and J by 2 bases.

The DNA for the CDR3 is TGTGCCTGGAGTACCGGGGGACTAGCGGGAGGTGGTTGGAGCACAGATACGCAGTATTTT. Its protein is CAWSTGGLAGGGWSTDTQYF. This rearrangement joins TRBV30 to TRBJ2-3; the match to TRBD2 covers 15 bases. The germline CDR1 and CDR2 sequences are GTSNPN and SVGIG (reference sequence). Unmatched junction bases numbered 12, after V lost 2 bases and J lost 0 bases. This CDR3 is built from 20 residues. The whole variable domain, filled in from reference TRBV30 and TRBJ2-3, reads SQTIHQWPATLVQPVGSPLSLECTVEGTSNPNLYWYRQAAGRGLQLLFYSVGIGQISSEVPQNLSASRPQDRQFILSSKKLLLSDSGFYLCAWSTGGLAGGGWSTDTQYFGPGTRLTVL.

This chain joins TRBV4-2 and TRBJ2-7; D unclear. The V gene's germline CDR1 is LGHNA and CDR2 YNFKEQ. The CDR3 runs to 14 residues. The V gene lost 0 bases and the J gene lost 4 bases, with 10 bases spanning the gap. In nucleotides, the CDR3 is TGTGCCAGCAGCCAAGACTACCCATATTACGAGCAGTACTTC. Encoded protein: CASSQDYPYYEQYF.

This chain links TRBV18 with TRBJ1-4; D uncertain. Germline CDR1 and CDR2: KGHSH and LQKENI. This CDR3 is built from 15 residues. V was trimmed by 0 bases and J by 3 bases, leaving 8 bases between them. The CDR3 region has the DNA TGTGCCAGCTCACCACCGACGCAGGCTAATGAAAAACTGTTTTTT. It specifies CASSPPTQANEKLFF.

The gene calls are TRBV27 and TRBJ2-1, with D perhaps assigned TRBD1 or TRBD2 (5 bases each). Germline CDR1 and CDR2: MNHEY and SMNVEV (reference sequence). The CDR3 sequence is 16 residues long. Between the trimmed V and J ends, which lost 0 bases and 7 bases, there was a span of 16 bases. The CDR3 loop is CASSLSPGRGSNEQFF. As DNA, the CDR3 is TGTGCCAGCAGTTTATCGCCAGGGAGAGGGTCTAATGAGCAGTTCTTC.

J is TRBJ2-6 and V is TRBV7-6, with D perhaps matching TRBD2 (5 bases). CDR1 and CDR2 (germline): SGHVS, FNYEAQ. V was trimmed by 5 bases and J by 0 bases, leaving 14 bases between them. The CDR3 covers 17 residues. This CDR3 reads CASSPKVEGSGANVLTF. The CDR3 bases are TGTGCCAGCAGCCCTAAAGTTGAGGGCTCTGGGGCCAACGTCCTGACTTTC.

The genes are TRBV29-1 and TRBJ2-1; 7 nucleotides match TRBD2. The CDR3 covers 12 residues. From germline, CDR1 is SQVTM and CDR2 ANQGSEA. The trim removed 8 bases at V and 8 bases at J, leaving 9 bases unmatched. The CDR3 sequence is CSIRGLLDEQFF. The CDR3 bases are TGCAGCATCCGGGGACTATTGGATGAGCAGTTCTTC.

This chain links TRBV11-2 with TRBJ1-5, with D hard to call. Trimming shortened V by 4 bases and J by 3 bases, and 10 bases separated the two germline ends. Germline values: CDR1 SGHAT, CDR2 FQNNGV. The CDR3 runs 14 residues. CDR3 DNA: TGTGCCAGCAGCTCTCCGGCTGACAATCAGCCCCAGCATTTT. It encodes CASSSPADNQPQHF. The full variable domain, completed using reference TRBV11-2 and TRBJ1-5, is EAGVAQSPRYKIIEKRQSVAFWCNPISGHATLYWYQQILGQGPKLLIQFQNNGVVDDSQLPKDRFSAERLKGVDSTLKIQPAKLEDSAVYLCASSSPADNQPQHFGDGTRLSIL.

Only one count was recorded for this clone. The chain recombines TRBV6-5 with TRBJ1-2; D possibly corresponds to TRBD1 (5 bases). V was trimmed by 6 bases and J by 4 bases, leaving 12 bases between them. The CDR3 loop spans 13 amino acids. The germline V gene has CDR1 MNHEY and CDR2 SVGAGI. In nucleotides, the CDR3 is TGTGCCAGCAGCCGGGACGGCCTCTATGGCTACACCTTC. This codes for CASSRDGLYGYTF.

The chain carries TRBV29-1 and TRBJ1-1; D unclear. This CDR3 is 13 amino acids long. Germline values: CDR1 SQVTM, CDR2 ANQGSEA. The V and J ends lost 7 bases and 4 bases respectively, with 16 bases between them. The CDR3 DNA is TGCAGCGGGCGGACCGCCTGGCGCACTGAAGCTTTCTTT. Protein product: CSGRTAWRTEAFF.

The CDR3 DNA reads as TGTGCCAGCAGGCACAGGGGGCCCAACACTGAAGCTTTCTTT. This encodes CASRHRGPNTEAFF. The chain couples TRBV7-9 to TRBJ1-1; 9 positions match TRBD1. This CDR3 spans 14 amino acids. The junction had 4 bases not matched to a gene; V was cut back by 6 bases and J by 2 bases. The V gene's germline CDR1 is SEHNR and CDR2 FQNEAQ (reference sequence).

CDR3 DNA: TGTGCCAGCACCACGGGACAGGGGCGCTCTGGCTACACCTTC. The encoded protein is CASTTGQGRSGYTF. V gene TRBV27 combines with J gene TRBJ1-2; TRBD1 matches at 10 bases. CDR3 length equals 14 residues. The germline V gene has CDR1 MNHEY and CDR2 SMNVEV (reference sequence). V shed 7 bases, J shed 7 bases, and the junction held 9 bases outside the gene matches.